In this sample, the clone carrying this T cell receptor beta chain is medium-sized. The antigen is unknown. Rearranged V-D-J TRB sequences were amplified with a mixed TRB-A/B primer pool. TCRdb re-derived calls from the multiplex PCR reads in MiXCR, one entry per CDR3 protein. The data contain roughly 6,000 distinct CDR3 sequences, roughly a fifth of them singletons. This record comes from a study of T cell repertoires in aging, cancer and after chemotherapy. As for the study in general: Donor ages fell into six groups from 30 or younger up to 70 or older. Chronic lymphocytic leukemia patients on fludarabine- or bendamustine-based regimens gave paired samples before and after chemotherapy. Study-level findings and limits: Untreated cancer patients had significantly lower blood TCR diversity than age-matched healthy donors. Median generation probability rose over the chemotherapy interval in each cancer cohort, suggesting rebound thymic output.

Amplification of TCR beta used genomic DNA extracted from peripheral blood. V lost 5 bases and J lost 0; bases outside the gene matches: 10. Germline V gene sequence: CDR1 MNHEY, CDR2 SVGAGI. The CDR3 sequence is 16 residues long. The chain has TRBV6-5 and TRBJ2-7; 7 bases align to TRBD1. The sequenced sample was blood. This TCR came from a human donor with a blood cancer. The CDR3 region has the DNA TGTGCCAGCAGTCAAAACGCTCGGGACAGCTCCTACGAGCAGTACTTC. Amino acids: CASSQNARDSSYEQYF.